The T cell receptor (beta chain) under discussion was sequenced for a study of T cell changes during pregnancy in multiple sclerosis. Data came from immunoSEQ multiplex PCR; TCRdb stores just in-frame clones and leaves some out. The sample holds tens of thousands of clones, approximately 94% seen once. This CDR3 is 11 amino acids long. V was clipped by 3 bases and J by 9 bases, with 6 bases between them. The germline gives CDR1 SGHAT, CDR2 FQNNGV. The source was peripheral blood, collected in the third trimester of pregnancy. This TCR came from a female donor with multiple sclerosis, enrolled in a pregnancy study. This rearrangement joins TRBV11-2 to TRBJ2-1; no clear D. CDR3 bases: TGTGCCAGCAGCTTTTTCGGTGAGCAGTTCTTC. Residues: CASSFFGEQFF.